This TCR beta chain was profiled in a study of early T cells in non-severe SARS-CoV-2 infection. Whole-study context: The authors sequenced bulk RNA from unsorted whole blood, leaving chains unpaired.

There are a few counts of this clonotype. This CDR3 has 14 amino acids. From germline, CDR1 is SGHTA and CDR2 FQGNSA. Trimming took off 0 bases at V and 3 bases at J, with 5 bases between the two ends. Unique molecular identifiers were added to individual cDNA molecules. TCRdb redid the calling of the 5' RACE reads with MiXCR, one entry per CDR3 protein. Of 70,000 to 90,000 distinct CDR3 sequences listed, 8% to 13% are singletons. This clonotype was sampled from an adult who was a healthcare worker with PCR-confirmed SARS-CoV-2 infection or an uninfected control (not recorded which). This material consisted of whole blood, taken at baseline. J is TRBJ2-2 and V is TRBV7-2; D is ambiguous. The CDR3 loop is CASSLAGDTGELFF. The CDR3 bases are TGTGCCAGCAGCTTAGCTGGGGACACCGGGGAGCTGTTTTTT.